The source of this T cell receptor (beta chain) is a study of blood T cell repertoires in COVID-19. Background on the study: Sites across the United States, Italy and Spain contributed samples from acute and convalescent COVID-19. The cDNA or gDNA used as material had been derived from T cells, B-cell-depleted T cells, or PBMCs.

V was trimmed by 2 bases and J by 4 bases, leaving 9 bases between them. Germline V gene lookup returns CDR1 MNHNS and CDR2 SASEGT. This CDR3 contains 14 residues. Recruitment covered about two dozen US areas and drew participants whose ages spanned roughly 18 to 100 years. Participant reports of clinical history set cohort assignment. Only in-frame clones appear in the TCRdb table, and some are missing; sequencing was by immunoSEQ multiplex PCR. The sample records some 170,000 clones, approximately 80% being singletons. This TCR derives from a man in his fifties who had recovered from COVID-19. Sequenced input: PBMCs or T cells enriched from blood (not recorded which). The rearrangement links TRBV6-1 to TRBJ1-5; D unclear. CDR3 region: CASSEIEPNQPQHF. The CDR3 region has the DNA TGTGCCAGCAGTGAAATCGAGCCGAATCAGCCCCAGCATTTT.